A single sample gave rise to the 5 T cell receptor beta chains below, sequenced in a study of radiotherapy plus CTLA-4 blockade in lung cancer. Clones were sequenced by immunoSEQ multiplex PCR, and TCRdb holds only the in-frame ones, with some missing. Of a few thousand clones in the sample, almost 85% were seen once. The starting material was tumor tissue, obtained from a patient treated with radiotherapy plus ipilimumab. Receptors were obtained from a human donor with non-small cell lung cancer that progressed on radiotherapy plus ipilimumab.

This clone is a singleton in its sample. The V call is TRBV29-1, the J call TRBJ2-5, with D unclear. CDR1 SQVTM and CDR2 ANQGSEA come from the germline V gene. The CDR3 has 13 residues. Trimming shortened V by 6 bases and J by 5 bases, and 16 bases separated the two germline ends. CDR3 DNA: TGCAGCGTAGCTACCTTACAGCAGGAGACCCAGTACTTC. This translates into CSVATLQQETQYF.

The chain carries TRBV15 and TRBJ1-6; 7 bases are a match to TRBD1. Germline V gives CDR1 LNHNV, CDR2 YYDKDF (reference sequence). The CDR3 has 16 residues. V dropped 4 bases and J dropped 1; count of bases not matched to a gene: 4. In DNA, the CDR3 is TGTGCCACCAGCAAGACAGGGCGATCCTATAATTCACCCCTCCACTTT. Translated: CATSKTGRSYNSPLHF.

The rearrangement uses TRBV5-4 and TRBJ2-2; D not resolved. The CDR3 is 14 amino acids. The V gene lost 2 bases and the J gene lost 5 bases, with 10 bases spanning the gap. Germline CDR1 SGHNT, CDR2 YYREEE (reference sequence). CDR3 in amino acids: CASSLSGRTGELFF. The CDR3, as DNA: TGTGCCAGCAGCTTAAGTGGCAGAACCGGGGAGCTGTTTTTT.

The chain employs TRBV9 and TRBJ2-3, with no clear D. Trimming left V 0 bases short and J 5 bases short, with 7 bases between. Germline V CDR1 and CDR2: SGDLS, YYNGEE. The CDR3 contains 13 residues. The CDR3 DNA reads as TGTGCCAGCAGCGTAGCTACAGAAGATACGCAGTATTTT. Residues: CASSVATEDTQYF.

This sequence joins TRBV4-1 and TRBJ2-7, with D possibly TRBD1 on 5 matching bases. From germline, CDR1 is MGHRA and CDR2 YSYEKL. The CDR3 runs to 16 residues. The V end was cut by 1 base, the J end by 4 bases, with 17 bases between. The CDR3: CASSQGGFREAYEQYF. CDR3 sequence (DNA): TGCGCCAGCAGCCAAGGAGGCTTCAGGGAAGCGTACGAGCAGTACTTC.